The 32 T cell receptor beta chains in this list originate from one sample, sequenced in a study of cytotoxic CD8 clonotypes in ibrutinib-treated CLL. The protocol was immunoSEQ multiplex PCR, while the TCRdb copy is restricted to in-frame clones and leaves out a portion. The sample records about 140,000 clones, 80% being singletons. Sequencing was performed on PBMCs, taken after 36 months of ibrutinib treatment. The source is a human donor with chronic lymphocytic leukemia.

The chain recombines TRBV28 with TRBJ2-1; TRBD2 might be the D (5 bases). Germline V gene lookup returns CDR1 MDHEN and CDR2 SYDVKM. This CDR3 region has 13 residues. V dropped 6 bases and J dropped 6 bases, with 12 bases sitting between them. CDR3 in amino acids: CASSSWTGNEQFF. The CDR3 coding sequence is TGTGCCAGCAGCTCCTGGACTGGCAATGAGCAGTTCTTC.

The J gene is TRBJ2-7, the V gene TRBV19, with 11 bases fitting TRBD1. The germline CDR1 and CDR2 sequences are LNHDA and SQIVND (reference sequence). This CDR3 spans 14 amino acids. The V segment lost 5 bases and the J segment 11 bases; nucleotides outside the gene matches: 11. CDR3 loop: CASSAGTGGAREYF. As DNA, the CDR3 is TGTGCCAGTAGTGCCGGGACAGGGGGAGCAAGGGAGTACTTC.

A word on this clone: Relative to the germline gene, one junction end is altered; a read error may explain this. The sample contains more than one DNA sequence encoding this CDR3. V usage is TRBV11-2 and J usage is TRBJ2-7; D might be TRBD1 or TRBD2, each matching 5 bases. CDR1 and CDR2 from the germline V gene are SGHAT and FQNNGV. The CDR3 extends over 14 amino acids. DNA for the CDR3: TGTGCCAGCAGCTTGGACGGGACCCTCTACGAGCAATACTTC. Protein sequence: CASSLDGTLYEQYF.

CDR3 sequence reads: CASGNTDTQYF. DNA for the CDR3: TGTGCTAGTGGTAACACAGATACGCAGTATTTT. This chain joins TRBV12-5 and TRBJ2-3; no reliable D call. This CDR3 region has 11 residues. V gave up 5 bases and J gave up 2 bases, with 2 bases separating them. Germline values: CDR1 LGHNT, CDR2 FRNRAP.

This clone showed up just a few times. The chain joins TRBV14 to TRBJ1-6; the D is unclear. Trimming stripped 3 bases from V and 10 bases from J, with 10 bases between. In germline, CDR1 is SGHDN, CDR2 FVKESK. This CDR3 has 13 residues. CDR3 nucleotide sequence: TGTGCCAGCAGCCATAGAGGGATCTCACCCCTCCACTTT. Amino acid sequence: CASSHRGISPLHF.

This chain uses TRBV19 with TRBJ2-7; D gene uncertain. Trimming removed 1 base from V and 9 bases from J, with 10 bases in between. The CDR3 length is 12 residues. Per germline, CDR1 LNHDA and CDR2 SQIVND (reference sequence). This CDR3 reads CASSIVPAVQYF. For the CDR3, the DNA is TGTGCCAGTAGTATAGTTCCCGCGGTGCAGTACTTC. The full variable domain, with the rest looked up from reference TRBV19 and TRBJ2-7, is DGGITQSPKYLFRKEGQNVTLSCEQNLNHDAMYWYRQDPGQGLRLIYYSQIVNDFQKGDIAEGYSVSREKKESFPLTVTSAQKNPTAFYLCASSIVPAVQYFGPGTRLTVT.

The chain's CDR3 is CASSLARTGVLGKPQHF. The CDR3 nucleotides read TGTGCCAGCAGCTTAGCGAGGACAGGGGTTTTAGGAAAGCCCCAGCATTTT. The gene calls are TRBV7-8 and TRBJ1-5, with 9 bases matching TRBD1. This CDR3 is built from 17 residues. V was pared by 0 bases and J by 8 bases, with 11 bases of the junction left unmatched. CDR1 SGHVS and CDR2 FQNEAQ come from the germline V gene. The variable domain in full, completed from reference TRBV7-8 and TRBJ1-5, reads GAGVSQSPRYKVAKRGQDVALRCDPISGHVSLFWYQQALGQGPEFLTYFQNEAQLDKSGLPSDRFFAERPEGSVSTLKIQRTQQEDSAVYLCASSLARTGVLGKPQHFGDGTRLSIL.

The chain has TRBV27 and TRBJ1-5; TRBD1 matches 12 bases. The CDR3 consists of 15 residues. Trimming at V came to 4 bases and at J to 7 bases, leaving 5 bases not matched to a gene. The germline CDR1 and CDR2 sequences are MNHEY and SMNVEV (reference sequence). The CDR3 region is CASSSRDRGLQPQHF. For the CDR3, the DNA is TGTGCCAGCAGTTCCCGGGACAGGGGGCTACAGCCCCAGCATTTT.

On this clone: A read error may account for a junction end that differs from germline. The J gene is TRBJ2-7, the V gene TRBV5-6; 8 bases align to TRBD2. Germline V lookup: CDR1 SGHDT, CDR2 YYEEEE. This CDR3 is 11 amino acids long. CDR3 DNA: TGTGCCAGCAGCTACCCGGGACTAGAAAACTTC. This translates into CASSYPGLENF.

The V gene is TRBV2, the J gene TRBJ2-3; TRBD2 matches 10 bases. Looked up from germline, CDR1 is SNHLY and CDR2 is FYNNEI. The length of the CDR3 is 13 residues. V lost 7 bases and J lost 7; bases outside the gene matches: 5. Here the CDR3 reads CASTQRGGYTQYF. CDR3 DNA: TGTGCCAGCACCCAGCGGGGGGGTTATACGCAGTATTTT.

The chain is built from TRBV28 and TRBJ1-5, with D unresolved. V dropped 8 bases and J dropped 6 bases, with 11 bases sitting between them. The CDR3 covers 12 residues. Germline V CDR1 and CDR2: MDHEN, SYDVKM. Here the CDR3 DNA reads TGTGCCAGCGACCGGAGTCCTCAGCCCCAGCATTTT. Translation gives CASDRSPQPQHF.

The V call is TRBV6-1, the J call TRBJ1-2; tentatively, D is TRBD1 (5 bases). Germline assignment: CDR1 MNHNS and CDR2 SASEGT. Trimming took 7 bases from V and 3 from J, leaving 15 bases between them. The CDR3 contains 14 residues. CDR3 nucleotide sequence: TGTGCCAGCATCCAGGGCTCCGGGGACTATGGCTACACCTTC. Translated, it gives CASIQGSGDYGYTF.

The chain has TRBV19 and TRBJ1-1, with unresolved D. CDR3 length: 15 amino acids. V lost 3 bases, J lost 4 bases, and 15 bases lay in between. Per germline, CDR1 LNHDA and CDR2 SQIVND (reference sequence). CDR3 protein: CASSIHLTLSTEAFF. The CDR3 DNA sequence: TGTGCCAGTAGTATCCACTTGACACTTAGCACTGAAGCTTTCTTT.

The chain links TRBV18 to TRBJ1-4, with D possibly being TRBD1 (6 bases). The V end was cut by 3 bases, the J end by 6 bases, with 11 bases between. The CDR3 runs to 14 residues. Germline V gives CDR1 KGHSH, CDR2 LQKENI. The CDR3 here is CASSPRGADEKLFF. The CDR3 DNA reads TGTGCCAGCTCACCGCGGGGGGCTGATGAAAAACTGTTTTTT.

A single count supports this clone. This chain uses TRBV28 with TRBJ2-1, with 12 bases that match TRBD2. Germline CDR1 is MDHEN and CDR2 is SYDVKM. Trimming took 10 bases from V and 8 from J; bases not matched to a gene: 12. This CDR3 is 15 amino acids long. In DNA form, the CDR3 reads TGTGCCACTAGATTCCCGGGACTAGCGGGCGATGAGCAGTTCTTC. Its protein product is CATRFPGLAGDEQFF.

The chain joins TRBV18 to TRBJ1-2; a possible D gene is TRBD1 (6 bases). This CDR3 has 17 residues. Germline loops: CDR1 KGHSH, CDR2 LQKENI. Deletions cut 1 base from V and 4 bases from J, with 19 bases between. CDR3: CASSPQDRISTVYGYTF. CDR3 sequence (DNA): TGTGCCAGCTCACCACAGGACAGAATATCAACTGTCTATGGCTACACCTTC.

This clone was detected only a few times. The rearrangement uses TRBV27 and TRBJ2-7; 8 nucleotides line up with TRBD1. This CDR3 is 13 amino acids long. Germline loops: CDR1 MNHEY, CDR2 SMNVEV (reference sequence). The trim removed 5 bases at V and 4 bases at J, leaving 4 bases unmatched. The CDR3 DNA is TGTGCCAGCAGTAAACGGACAGGGTACGAGCAGTACTTC. Amino acids: CASSKRTGYEQYF.

This sequence joins TRBV5-1 and TRBJ2-5; D unresolved. The V gene's germline CDR1 is SGHRS and CDR2 YFSETQ. This CDR3 has 14 residues. The germline V and J ends were trimmed by 0 bases and 2 bases, with 8 bases remaining between them. CDR3 coding DNA: TGCGCCAGCAGCTTGGGGGCGATACAAGAGACCCAGTACTTC. This gives the protein CASSLGAIQETQYF.

The chain has TRBV18 and TRBJ2-1, with 8 bases identical to TRBD2. V shed 2 bases and J 6 bases; nucleotides not matched to a gene: 3. The CDR3 is made up of 14 amino acids. CDR1 and CDR2 from the germline V gene are KGHSH and LQKENI. The CDR3 sequence is CASSPGLAVNEQFF. As DNA, the CDR3 is TGTGCCAGCTCACCAGGACTAGCCGTCAATGAGCAGTTCTTC. The whole variable domain, filled in from reference TRBV18 and TRBJ2-1, reads NAGVMQNPRHLVRRRGQEARLRCSPMKGHSHVYWYRQLPEEGLKFMVYLQKENIIDESGMPKERFSAEFPKEGPSILRIQQVVRGDSAAYFCASSPGLAVNEQFFGPGTRLTVL.

V and J are TRBV7-2 and TRBJ2-1, with 8 bases that match TRBD1. This CDR3 has 15 amino acids. The germline V gene has CDR1 SGHTA and CDR2 FQGNSA. Trimming cost V 5 bases and J 4 bases; bases outside gene matches: 7. CDR3 sequence (DNA): TGTGCCAGCAGCCTGGGGCAGGGGGCTTACAATGAGCAGTTCTTC. Translating gives CASSLGQGAYNEQFF.

The chain recombines TRBV9 with TRBJ2-1; the match to TRBD1 covers 9 bases. V was pared by 3 bases and J by 4 bases, with 5 bases of the junction left unmatched. Germline CDR1 SGDLS, CDR2 YYNGEE. The CDR3 is 15 residues long. The CDR3 here is CASSAKGTGYNEQFF. CDR3 nucleotides: TGTGCCAGCAGCGCTAAAGGGACAGGGTACAATGAGCAGTTCTTC.

The sample holds one count of this clone. This chain links TRBV4-1 with TRBJ1-2, with D perhaps TRBD1 (5 bases). Germline CDR1 MGHRA, CDR2 YSYEKL. Trimming shortened V by 5 bases and J by 4 bases, and 23 bases separated the two germline ends. The CDR3 loop spans 17 amino acids. Here the CDR3 DNA reads TGCGCCAGCAGCGTCCTCTTCCATACCGGGACGGGCTATGGCTACACCTTC. Residues: CASSVLFHTGTGYGYTF.

The chain recombines TRBV7-3 with TRBJ2-2; D is ambiguous. V lost 0 bases and J lost 2, with 7 bases in between. CDR1 SGHTA and CDR2 FQGTGA come from the germline V gene. This CDR3 is 15 amino acids long. This chain's CDR3 is CASSLTSLNTGELFF. The CDR3 nucleotides read TGTGCCAGCAGCTTAACAAGTCTAAACACCGGGGAGCTGTTTTTT.

The rearrangement links TRBV9 to TRBJ1-2, with D possibly TRBD1 on 5 matching bases. Germline V gene sequence: CDR1 SGDLS, CDR2 YYNGEE. V shed 0 bases and J shed 5 bases, with 11 bases lying between them. There are 14 residues in the CDR3. Written as DNA, the CDR3 is TGTGCCAGCAGCGTAGATGGGGAGGGGTATGGCTACACCTTC. This codes for CASSVDGEGYGYTF.

The rearrangement links TRBV10-3 to TRBJ1-6, with TRBD1 matching over 9 bases. V was pared by 8 bases and J by 4 bases, with 0 bases of the junction left unmatched. The V gene's germline CDR1 is ENHRY and CDR2 SYGVKD. The CDR3 loop spans 13 amino acids. The CDR3 DNA follows: TGTGCCATCGGGACAGGGTATAATTCACCCCTCCACTTT. Translating gives CAIGTGYNSPLHF.

This chain connects TRBV4-2 to TRBJ2-7; TRBD2 aligns across 7 bases. This CDR3 is 15 amino acids long. The V gene end was trimmed by 4 bases and the J gene end by 3 bases; junction bases not matched to a gene: 9. The V gene's germline CDR1 is LGHNA and CDR2 YNFKEQ. CDR3 sequence: CASSPLTSPNYEQYF. The CDR3 nucleotides read TGTGCCAGCAGCCCCTTGACTAGCCCCAACTACGAGCAGTACTTC.

The chain links TRBV5-1 to TRBJ2-1, with TRBD2 identical over 8 bases. After removal of 8 bases from V and 0 bases from J, the junction contained 7 bases not matched to a gene. This CDR3 comprises 15 residues. The germline V gene has CDR1 SGHRS and CDR2 YFSETQ. The CDR3 DNA reads as TGCGCCAGTGCGACTAGCGCCAACTCCTACAATGAGCAGTTCTTC. Protein product: CASATSANSYNEQFF.

V is TRBV29-1 and J is TRBJ1-2; D gene uncertain. The CDR3 contains 12 residues. The germline V gene has CDR1 SQVTM and CDR2 ANQGSEA. Trimming took off 4 bases at V and 4 bases at J, with 10 bases between the two ends. The CDR3 loop reads CSVGRDVYGYTF. The CDR3 nucleotides are TGCAGCGTTGGTAGGGATGTCTATGGCTACACCTTC.

This clone was seen more than once but under ten times. CDR3: CASSVTVMNTEAFF. The CDR3, as DNA: TGTGCCAGCAGCGTAACAGTCATGAACACTGAAGCTTTCTTT. The rearrangement links TRBV2 to TRBJ1-1; D is undetermined. V was clipped by 6 bases and J by 0 bases, with 11 bases between them. There are 14 residues in the CDR3. Germline V lookup: CDR1 SNHLY, CDR2 FYNNEI.

The genes are TRBV7-3 and TRBJ1-3, with 7 bases aligning to TRBD1. Germline assignment: CDR1 SGHTA and CDR2 FQGTGA. CDR3 length equals 16 residues. V lost 5 bases, J lost 1 base, and 8 bases stayed unmatched. CDR3 protein: CASSKQGPGSGNTIYF. CDR3 in DNA: TGTGCCAGCAGCAAACAGGGGCCGGGTTCTGGAAACACCATATATTTT.

The V gene is TRBV11-2, the J gene TRBJ2-5, with TRBD2 as a possible D gene (6 bases). The DNA matches TRBJ2-7 better at its end, which makes the J call doubtful. The CDR3 is 16 residues long. The V gene's germline CDR1 is SGHAT and CDR2 FQNNGV. The CDR3: CASSLVGGTGTYEQYF. Here the CDR3 DNA reads TGTGCCAGCAGCTTAGTGGGGGGAACTGGGACCTACGAGCAGTACTTC.

This clone occurred a few times. The chain combines TRBV19 with TRBJ2-7; TRBD2 might be the D (6 bases). Germline V gives CDR1 LNHDA, CDR2 SQIVND (reference sequence). The V gene lost 3 bases and the J gene lost 0 bases, with 9 bases spanning the gap. The CDR3 totals 14 residues. The CDR3 nucleotides are TGTGCCAGTAGTATCGGGACTTACTCCTACGAGCAGTACTTC. It is translated as CASSIGTYSYEQYF.